The rows below give T cell receptor beta chains drawn from one sample of a study of blood T cell repertoires in COVID-19. The assay was immunoSEQ multiplex PCR, and TCRdb's table has in-frame clones only and misses some. The sample lists some 300,000 clones; around 84% were seen once. The sample comprised PBMCs or T cells enriched from blood (not recorded which). The receptors here all came from a man between 25 and 39 years old who had recovered from COVID-19. Each CDR3 is given with its conserved first and last residue. Fields, in order: V gene, D gene, J gene, clone size, CDR3 protein, CDR3 DNA. D genes are given only for firm matches. Rows give clone size only sometimes, using once, few, many, or a class for an expanded clone.

V: TRBV24-1
D: .
J: TRBJ2-7
size: .
CDR3: CATSLNSRISFSYEQYF
DNA: TGTGCCACCAGTCTGAATTCGAGGATTTCTTTCTCCTACGAGCAGTACTTC

V: TRBV21-1
D: .
J: TRBJ2-1
size: .
CDR3: CASVVEVTGLDAEQFF
DNA: TGTGCCAGCGTTGTCGAAGTAACGGGACTAGACGCTGAGCAGTTCTTC

V: TRBV11-3
D: TRBD2
J: TRBJ2-7
size: .
CDR3: CASSSPGLAASGEQYF
DNA: TGTGCCAGCAGCTCGCCGGGACTAGCAGCCTCGGGCGAGCAGTACTTC

V: TRBV2
D: .
J: TRBJ2-5
size: .
CDR3: CASSPLGGIKETQYF
DNA: TGTGCCAGCAGTCCGCTTGGGGGGATTAAAGAGACCCAGTACTTC

V: TRBV28
D: .
J: TRBJ1-1
size: .
CDR3: CASSLIPTRAEAFF
DNA: TGTGCCAGCAGTTTAATCCCAACGCGGGCTGAAGCTTTCTTT

V: TRBV10-3
D: .
J: TRBJ2-5
size: .
CDR3: CAISERSAETQYF
DNA: TGTGCCATCAGTGAGCGGTCTGCAGAGACCCAGTACTTC

V: TRBV5-4
D: TRBD2
J: TRBJ2-7
size: .
CDR3: CASSKGLAGDEQYF
DNA: TGTGCCAGCAGCAAGGGACTAGCGGGAGACGAGCAGTACTTC

V: TRBV24-1
D: TRBD2
J: TRBJ2-1
size: .
CDR3: CATSDTGAVAGVGENEQFF
DNA: TGTGCCACCAGTGACACAGGGGCGGTAGCGGGAGTAGGTGAAAATGAGCAGTTCTTC

V: TRBV3-1/TRBV3-2
D: .
J: TRBJ2-1
size: .
CDR3: CASSQWTNEQFF
DNA: TGTGCCAGCAGCCAATGGACTAATGAGCAGTTCTTC

V: TRBV24-1
D: .
J: TRBJ2-3
size: once
CDR3: CATSGRMEVTDTQYF
DNA: TGTGCCACCAGTGGGAGGATGGAAGTCACAGATACGCAGTATTTT

V: TRBV10-3
D: .
J: TRBJ2-7
size: .
CDR3: CAISESGEFYEQYF
DNA: TGTGCCATCAGTGAGTCCGGGGAGTTCTACGAGCAGTACTTC

V: TRBV24-1
D: .
J: TRBJ1-2
size: few
CDR3: CATSGFGTTTSGYTF
DNA: TGTGCCACCAGTGGGTTCGGAACGACAACGAGCGGCTACACCTTC

V: TRBV6-5
D: .
J: TRBJ2-1
size: .
CDR3: CASGAVGNNEQFF
DNA: TGTGCCAGCGGGGCAGTAGGAAACAATGAGCAGTTCTTC

V: TRBV7-9
D: .
J: TRBJ1-2
size: .
CDR3: CASSRGRGKNYGYTF
DNA: TGTGCCAGCAGCAGGGGCAGGGGAAAGAACTATGGCTACACCTTC

V: TRBV27
D: .
J: TRBJ1-1
size: .
CDR3: CASSLSGQIPTEAFF
DNA: TGTGCCAGCAGTTTATCCGGACAGATCCCCACTGAAGCTTTCTTT

V: TRBV11-2
D: .
J: TRBJ2-4
size: .
CDR3: CASSLPLGRLAKNIQYF
DNA: TGTGCCAGCAGCTTACCCCTAGGAAGACTAGCCAAAAACATTCAGTACTTC

V: TRBV20-1
D: .
J: TRBJ2-2
size: .
CDR3: CSASGEAGELFF
DNA: TGCAGTGCTAGTGGCGAAGCCGGGGAGCTGTTTTTT

V: TRBV28
D: .
J: TRBJ1-6
size: .
CDR3: CASSVRGSPLHF
DNA: TGTGCCAGCAGTGTACGGGGTTCACCCCTCCACTTT

V: TRBV25-1
D: TRBD2
J: TRBJ2-3
size: .
CDR3: CASSDRASGSPDTQYF
DNA: TGTGCCAGCAGTGACCGAGCTAGCGGGTCCCCAGATACGCAGTATTTT

V: TRBV6-5
D: .
J: TRBJ1-1
size: .
CDR3: CASSSGVNTEAFF
DNA: TGTGCCAGCAGTTCCGGGGTCAACACTGAAGCTTTCTTT

V: TRBV12-3/TRBV12-4
D: .
J: TRBJ2-3
size: .
CDR3: CASSPGHTDTQYF
DNA: TGTGCCAGCAGCCCAGGGCATACAGATACGCAGTATTTT

V: TRBV5-1
D: .
J: TRBJ2-1
size: .
CDR3: CASSPRAAASYNEQFF
DNA: TGCGCCAGCAGCCCCCGAGCCGCCGCCTCCTACAATGAGCAGTTCTTC

V: TRBV4-1
D: .
J: TRBJ2-5
size: once
CDR3: CASSQDRAGTPPETQYF
DNA: TGCGCCAGCAGCCAAGATCGGGCCGGGACTCCTCCAGAGACCCAGTACTTC

V: TRBV7-9
D: .
J: TRBJ1-1
size: once
CDR3: CASSLTVNTEAFF
DNA: TGTGCCAGCAGCCTTACAGTCAACACTGAAGCTTTCTTT

V: TRBV5-1
D: TRBD1
J: TRBJ1-1
size: .
CDR3: CASGQGFLETEAFF
DNA: TGCGCCAGCGGACAGGGGTTTTTGGAAACTGAAGCTTTCTTT

V: TRBV29-1
D: .
J: TRBJ1-2
size: .
CDR3: CSVEADSNYGYTF
DNA: TGCAGCGTTGAAGCTGACAGTAACTATGGCTACACCTTC

V: TRBV2
D: TRBD2
J: TRBJ2-7
size: .
CDR3: CATMGWGGGEQYF
DNA: TGTGCCACCATGGGTTGGGGCGGGGGCGAGCAGTACTTC

V: TRBV5-6
D: TRBD2
J: TRBJ2-3
size: once
CDR3: CASSYRVAGLGTDTQYF
DNA: TGTGCCAGCAGTTATAGAGTAGCGGGGTTGGGTACAGATACGCAGTATTTT

V: TRBV15
D: .
J: TRBJ2-5
size: once
CDR3: CATSRDKYGTPPETQYF
DNA: TGTGCCACCAGCAGAGATAAGTACGGGACACCTCCTGAGACCCAGTACTTC

V: TRBV2
D: TRBD2
J: TRBJ2-1
size: .
CDR3: CASSDPSGGAQSTYNEQFF
DNA: TGTGCCAGCAGTGATCCCAGCGGGGGGGCCCAATCAACGTACAATGAGCAGTTCTTC

V: TRBV11-2
D: .
J: TRBJ1-5
size: .
CDR3: CASSLWRNQPQHF
DNA: TGTGCCAGCAGCTTATGGCGGAATCAGCCCCAGCATTTT

V: TRBV11-2
D: TRBD1
J: TRBJ2-7
size: .
CDR3: CASSNRGQGAYHEQYF
DNA: TGTGCCAGCAGCAACCGGGGACAGGGGGCGTACCACGAGCAGTACTTC

V: TRBV12-5
D: .
J: TRBJ2-3
size: once
CDR3: CASGLVRSLVSDTQYF
DNA: TGTGCTAGTGGTTTGGTACGGAGTTTGGTGTCAGATACGCAGTATTTT

V: TRBV7-9
D: .
J: TRBJ2-7
size: .
CDR3: CASRADGGQYF
DNA: TGTGCCAGCAGAGCTGACGGAGGGCAGTACTTC

V: TRBV7-9
D: .
J: TRBJ2-1
size: .
CDR3: CASSPPGELGYNEQFF
DNA: TGTGCCAGCAGCCCACCCGGGGAGTTGGGCTACAATGAGCAGTTCTTC

V: TRBV5-1
D: .
J: TRBJ1-1
size: .
CDR3: CASRGGGSDTEAFF
DNA: TGCGCCAGCCGCGGCGGAGGTAGCGATACTGAAGCTTTCTTT

V: TRBV7-2
D: TRBD1
J: TRBJ2-3
size: .
CDR3: CASTPDRGGDTQYF
DNA: TGTGCCAGCACCCCGGACAGGGGTGGAGATACGCAGTATTTT